This T cell receptor beta chain was profiled in a study of T cells in Graves' hyperthyroidism and ophthalmopathy. Researchers amplified the TCR beta CDR3 regions from RNA transcripts. During a first-round RT-PCR of the TCR CDR3, the HTBI primer set was used. Using its own MiXCR run on the multiplex PCR reads, TCRdb lists one record per CDR3 protein. The sample yields almost 600,000 distinct CDR3 sequences, around 46% seen once. The junction had 6 bases not matched to a gene; V was cut back by 4 bases and J by 1 base. This CDR3 comprises 15 residues. CDR1 and CDR2 from the germline V gene are SGDLS and YYNGEE. The table lists this clonotype with many counts. Researchers defined stable Graves' hyperthyroidism as no ophthalmopathy progression within 18 months. A patient was excluded if there was uncontrolled infection, other autoimmune disease, pregnancy or lactation. In making diagnoses, clinical symptoms, serum thyroxine and TRAb, thyroid ultrasound and orbital computed tomography were all used.

The sequence was collected from a woman under 30 with Graves' hyperthyroidism. The material sequenced was peripheral blood or thyroid tissue (not recorded which). The chain employs TRBV9 and TRBJ2-7; 9 bases are a match to TRBD1. The CDR3 is CASSPGQGRSYEQYF. CDR3 coding DNA: TGTGCCAGCAGCCCGGGACAGGGAAGGTCCTACGAGCAGTACTTC. The variable domain in full, completed from reference TRBV9 and TRBJ2-7, reads DSGVTQTPKHLITATGQRVTLRCSPRSGDLSVYWYQQSLDQGLQFLIQYYNGEERAKGNILERFSAQQFPDLHSELNLSSLELGDSALYFCASSPGQGRSYEQYFGPGTRLTVT.